These 24 T cell receptor beta chains were sequenced from one sample in a study of T cells after somatic rescue of genetic block. Measured with immunoSEQ multiplex PCR; TCRdb has only the in-frame clones, and not every one. The sample has roughly 71,000 clones; approximately 90% are singletons. The source material was peripheral blood mononuclear cells (PBMCs). The receptor source for this set is a young man.

This sequence joins TRBV13 and TRBJ2-3; 10 nucleotides line up with TRBD2. The CDR3 spans 16 residues. J gave up 1 base and V 0 bases, and 1 base lay outside the gene matches. Germline CDR1 and CDR2: PRHDT and FYEKMQ (reference sequence). CDR3 amino acids: CASSLGGTSGTDTQYF. The CDR3 DNA reads TGTGCCAGCAGCTTAGGTGGGACTAGCGGCACAGATACGCAGTATTTT.

This clone showed up just once. The chain recombines TRBV15 with TRBJ2-3, with a tentative D call TRBD2 (6 bases). V lost 1 base, J lost 0 bases, and 14 bases lay in between. The CDR3 loop spans 17 amino acids. The germline V gene has CDR1 LNHNV and CDR2 YYDKDF (reference sequence). In nucleotides, the CDR3 is TGTGCCACCAGCAGAGTGTCTACTGGGACTAGCACAGATACGCAGTATTTT. Its protein is CATSRVSTGTSTDTQYF.

This sequence joins TRBV18 and TRBJ1-1; D possibly corresponds to TRBD1 (5 bases). With 2 bases removed from V and 2 bases from J, the gap between germline ends came to 12 bases. The CDR3 runs 15 residues. The germline V gene has CDR1 KGHSH and CDR2 LQKENI. In DNA, the CDR3 is TGTGCCAGCTCACCAGGTACGGGGCGAAACACTGAAGCTTTCTTT. Its translation is CASSPGTGRNTEAFF.

The J gene is TRBJ1-6, the V gene TRBV5-6, with D perhaps matching TRBD1 (6 bases). The ends were cut back, 6 bases at V and 4 bases at J, with 11 bases in the middle. CDR1 SGHDT and CDR2 YYEEEE come from the germline V gene. The CDR3 has 14 residues. The CDR3: CASNPTGYNSPLHF. CDR3 coding DNA: TGTGCCAGCAACCCTACAGGGTATAATTCACCCCTCCACTTT.

The rearrangement joins TRBV28 to TRBJ1-6; TRBD1 matches at 11 bases. V dropped 3 bases and J dropped 9; count of bases not matched to a gene: 7. CDR3 length: 16 residues. Germline lookup yields CDR1 MDHEN and CDR2 SYDVKM. The CDR3 here is CASSLVGGTGGSPLHF. The CDR3, as DNA: TGTGCCAGCAGTTTGGTAGGCGGGACAGGGGGTTCACCCCTCCACTTT.

CDR3 DNA sequence: TGTGCTAGTGGTTTGGTACTAGCAGGGCCTGGTTATGATACAGATACGCAGTATTTT. Protein sequence: CASGLVLAGPGYDTDTQYF. The rearrangement uses TRBV12-5 and TRBJ2-3; a possible D gene is TRBD2 (6 bases). The CDR3 loop spans 19 amino acids. CDR1 LGHNT and CDR2 FRNRAP come from the germline V gene. The ends were cut back, 0 bases at V and 3 bases at J, with 22 bases in the middle.

This chain connects TRBV2 to TRBJ1-2, with a tentative D call TRBD1 (5 bases). CDR1 SNHLY and CDR2 FYNNEI come from the germline V gene. The V end was cut by 3 bases, the J end by 8 bases, with 13 bases between. The CDR3 consists of 13 residues. This CDR3 reads CASSDPRAGGYTF. The CDR3 DNA reads as TGTGCCAGCAGTGACCCCAGGGCCGGCGGCTACACCTTC.

The chain has TRBV10-2 and TRBJ1-1; a possible D gene is TRBD1 (5 bases). Germline V gene data show CDR1 as WSHSY and CDR2 as SAAADI. This CDR3 is built from 15 residues. Trimming removed 0 bases from V and 4 bases from J, with 12 bases in between. The CDR3 reads CASSESSGSGTEAFF. The CDR3 nucleotides read TGCGCCAGCAGTGAGTCGTCAGGGTCGGGCACTGAAGCTTTCTTT.

The chain has TRBV6-4 and TRBJ2-2; D is ambiguous. The CDR3 extends over 14 amino acids. Looked up from germline, CDR1 is MRHNA and CDR2 is SNTAGT. The germline V and J ends were trimmed by 8 bases and 1 base, with 11 bases remaining between them. CDR3 in amino acids: CASRWAENTGELFF. The CDR3 DNA follows: TGTGCCAGCCGCTGGGCGGAGAACACCGGGGAGCTGTTTTTT.

This chain uses TRBV28 with TRBJ1-1, with TRBD1 matching 9 bases. The CDR3 runs 16 residues. Unmatched junction bases numbered 6, after V lost 4 bases and J lost 0 bases. CDR1 MDHEN and CDR2 SYDVKM come from the germline V gene. CDR3 sequence: CASSSPGQGMNTEAFF. The CDR3 coding sequence is TGTGCCAGCAGTTCCCCGGGACAGGGCATGAACACTGAAGCTTTCTTT.

In its sample, this clone was seen once. CDR3 nucleotides: TGTGCCAGCTCCTTAATCGGACAAGAGACCCAGTACTTC. This encodes CASSLIGQETQYF. V is TRBV7-2 and J is TRBJ2-5; no firm D call. V was clipped by 8 bases and J by 2 bases, with 12 bases between them. Per germline, CDR1 SGHTA and CDR2 FQGNSA. The CDR3 sequence is 13 residues long.

The rearrangement joins TRBV11-1 to TRBJ2-3; 11 bases match TRBD2. V trimming: 3 bases; J trimming: 0 bases; junction bases outside the gene matches: 2. The CDR3 is made up of 16 amino acids. CDR1 is SGHAT, CDR2 FQDESV, per germline (reference sequence). CDR3 in DNA: TGTGCCAGCAGCTTGGGGACTAGCGGAAGCACAGATACGCAGTATTTT. This gives the protein CASSLGTSGSTDTQYF.

The chain joins TRBV9 to TRBJ2-1, with D uncertain. V lost 3 bases, J lost 7 bases, and 11 bases lay in between. The germline gives CDR1 SGDLS, CDR2 YYNGEE. CDR3 length: 13 residues. CDR3 sequence reads: CASSETLHNEQFF. The CDR3 coding sequence is TGTGCCAGCAGCGAAACGCTGCATAATGAGCAGTTCTTC.

The V and J genes are TRBV7-8 and TRBJ1-6; D unresolved. This CDR3 has 14 amino acids. V shed 5 bases and J shed 7 bases, with 12 bases lying between them. CDR1 and CDR2 from the germline V gene are SGHVS and FQNEAQ. CDR3 DNA: TGTGCCAGCAGCCTCGCGGGAGTCAATTCACCCCTCCACTTT. It encodes CASSLAGVNSPLHF.

V gene TRBV4-1 combines with J gene TRBJ2-1, with D tentatively TRBD1 or TRBD2 (5 bases each). The germline V and J ends were trimmed by 4 bases and 0 bases, with 10 bases remaining between them. From germline, CDR1 is MGHRA and CDR2 YSYEKL. The CDR3 is 15 amino acids. The CDR3 loop reads CASSRDQSSYNEQFF. The CDR3 DNA reads TGCGCCAGCAGCCGGGACCAAAGCTCCTACAATGAGCAGTTCTTC.

V is TRBV7-8 and J is TRBJ2-7, with D possibly matching TRBD2 (5 bases). The CDR3 length is 13 residues. V lost 2 bases, J lost 3 bases, and 8 bases lay in between. Looked up from germline, CDR1 is SGHVS and CDR2 is FQNEAQ. The CDR3 is CASSLFRGYEQYF. The CDR3 DNA sequence: TGTGCCAGCAGCTTATTTCGGGGCTACGAGCAGTACTTC.

This clone was recorded once. The chain has TRBV15 and TRBJ2-2; D might be TRBD2 (5 bases). The V end was cut by 0 bases, the J end by 1 base, with 15 bases between. The CDR3 is 18 amino acids. In germline, CDR1 is LNHNV, CDR2 YYDKDF (reference sequence). This chain's CDR3 is CATSRDGWRLMNTGELFF. CDR3 bases: TGTGCCACCAGCAGAGATGGGTGGCGACTAATGAACACCGGGGAGCTGTTTTTT.

V usage is TRBV27 and J usage is TRBJ2-7, with D maybe TRBD2 (5 bases). The V end lost 8 bases, the J end lost 4 bases, and 21 bases lay between the germline ends. Per germline, CDR1 MNHEY and CDR2 SMNVEV (reference sequence). The CDR3 runs to 15 residues. CDR3 DNA sequence: TGTGCCAGCCAAAAACGGGATAGCTACAATTACGAGCAGTACTTC. Amino acids: CASQKRDSYNYEQYF.

This clone was seen a handful of times. The chain recombines TRBV9 with TRBJ2-2, with 14 bases aligning to TRBD2. With V trimmed by 2 bases and J by 0 bases, 9 bases remained unmatched. CDR1 SGDLS and CDR2 YYNGEE come from the germline V gene. CDR3 length equals 20 residues. Here the CDR3 DNA reads TGTGCCAGCAGCGTTCTCCCTAGGACTAGCGGGAGGCCGAACACCGGGGAGCTGTTTTTT. Translated: CASSVLPRTSGRPNTGELFF.

The chain links TRBV6-5 to TRBJ2-7, with a possible D match to TRBD2 (6 bases). From germline, CDR1 is MNHEY and CDR2 SVGAGI. The CDR3 has 13 residues. V lost 2 bases, J lost 7 bases, and 12 bases lay in between. The CDR3 DNA follows: TGTGCCAGCAGTTACGCGGGGCCGGGGGAGCAGTACTTC. Its protein is CASSYAGPGEQYF.

V usage is TRBV27 and J usage is TRBJ2-5; D gene unclear. CDR3 length: 14 amino acids. In germline, CDR1 is MNHEY, CDR2 SMNVEV (reference sequence). Trimming cost V 6 bases and J 0 bases, with 11 bases left between them. CDR3 region: CASSPSPDQETQYF. CDR3 in DNA: TGTGCCAGCAGCCCGAGCCCGGACCAAGAGACCCAGTACTTC.

V gene TRBV9 combines with J gene TRBJ1-3; no definite D call. Trimming pared 1 base from V and 0 bases from J, leaving 5 bases between. The germline gives CDR1 SGDLS, CDR2 YYNGEE. This CDR3 contains 14 residues. The CDR3: CASSVISSGNTIYF. CDR3 DNA sequence: TGTGCCAGCAGCGTAATCAGCTCTGGAAACACCATATATTTT.

This chain joins TRBV14 and TRBJ1-6; D remains ambiguous. The CDR3 spans 14 residues. V lost 1 base to trimming and J lost 7 bases, with 8 bases between them. Germline V gene lookup returns CDR1 SGHDN and CDR2 FVKESK. The CDR3 here is CASSQGRLNSPLHF. The CDR3 DNA is TGTGCCAGCAGCCAAGGAAGGCTAAATTCACCCCTCCACTTT.

The rearrangement joins TRBV27 to TRBJ2-3; D is uncertain. Germline CDR1 MNHEY, CDR2 SMNVEV (reference sequence). This CDR3 comprises 14 residues. Trimming removed 5 bases from V and 6 bases from J, with 15 bases in between. DNA of the CDR3: TGTGCCAGCAGTATTAGCAATTTAGAGGATACGCAGTATTTT. It codes for CASSISNLEDTQYF.